What follows are 21 T cell receptor beta chains derived from one specimen sequenced in a study of patients and donors after allogeneic stem cell transplantation. MiXCR was run by TCRdb on the RT-PCR reads, yielding one entry per CDR3 protein. This table has about a million distinct CDR3 sequences, over 15% appearing once. Sequencing input: blood, either unsorted or a sorted T cell fraction (not recorded which). These receptors originate from a human donor who was either an allogeneic HSCT recipient or a stem cell or donor lymphocyte infusion donor (not recorded which). It is not recorded whose cells these are; they may come from a transplant donor.

V gene TRBV4-3 combines with J gene TRBJ2-2, with a possible D match to TRBD2 (7 bases). The CDR3 loop spans 18 amino acids. Looked up from germline, CDR1 is LGHNA and CDR2 is YSLEER. V shed 4 bases and J shed 0 bases, with 18 bases lying between them. Written as DNA, the CDR3 is TGCGCCAGCAGCCCCAAGGCCGGGCGGGGGCCGAACACCGGGGAGCTGTTTTTT. It is translated as CASSPKAGRGPNTGELFF.

Concerning this clonotype: The conserved phenylalanine or tryptophan is not found at the CDR3 terminus, so this likely reflects a read error. The chain employs TRBV7-9 and TRBJ2-1; no clear D. The germline CDR1 and CDR2 sequences are SEHNR and FQNEAQ (reference sequence). The CDR3 has 14 amino acids. Trimming pared 3 bases from V and 0 bases from J, leaving 6 bases between. CDR3 sequence reads: CASSFSSSYNEQFI. The CDR3 coding sequence is TGTGCCAGCAGCTTCTCGAGCTCCTACAATGAGCAGTTCATC.

The rearrangement joins TRBV5-8 to TRBJ1-1, with TRBD1 identical over 9 bases. Germline CDR1 SGHTS, CDR2 YDEGEE. The junction had 13 bases not matched to a gene; V was cut back by 2 bases and J by 5 bases. This CDR3 comprises 17 residues. The CDR3 spells CASSFQNPGQGVTEAFF. As DNA, the CDR3 is TGTGCCAGCAGCTTTCAGAATCCGGGACAGGGTGTAACTGAAGCTTTCTTT.

The genes are TRBV29-1 and TRBJ2-7, with 8 bases lining up with TRBD1. The CDR3 covers 13 residues. The trim removed 7 bases at V and 3 bases at J, leaving 8 bases unmatched. Germline CDR1 and CDR2: SQVTM and ANQGSEA. CDR3 nucleotides: TGCAGCGCATCGACAGGGGTAGGCTACGAGCAGTACTTC. The encoded protein is CSASTGVGYEQYF.

The chain uses TRBV27 and TRBJ1-3; D gene ambiguous. The CDR3 consists of 14 residues. Germline lookup yields CDR1 MNHEY and CDR2 SMNVEV (reference sequence). Trimming cost V 4 bases and J 3 bases, with 10 bases left between them. CDR3 in DNA: TGTGCCAGCAGTTCTGGCCGCCATGGAAACACCATATATTTT. Amino acids: CASSSGRHGNTIYF.

About this clonotype itself: One end of the junction fails to match germline, which may point to a read error. This CDR3 is CASSNNRGTVTQYF. The CDR3 DNA reads TGTGCCAGCAGCAATAACCGGGGCACAGTTACGCAGTATTTT. V is TRBV12-3 or TRBV12-4 and J is TRBJ2-3; possibly TRBD1 or TRBD2 for D (5 bases each). The length of the CDR3 is 14 residues.

V is TRBV12-3 or TRBV12-4 and J is TRBJ2-5, with 10 bases lining up with TRBD2. V dropped 6 bases and J dropped 5; count of bases not matched to a gene: 6. This CDR3 comprises 14 residues. Written as DNA, the CDR3 is TGTGCCAGCAGCCCTAGCGGGAGTTGGGAGACCCAGTACTTC. Protein product: CASSPSGSWETQYF.

This clonotype has only a few counts. The chain combines TRBV11-2 with TRBJ1-3, with D perhaps matching TRBD1 (6 bases). This CDR3 has 16 residues. Per germline, CDR1 SGHAT and CDR2 FQNNGV. Trimming cost V 7 bases and J 0 bases, with 16 bases left between them. This CDR3 reads CASTRAGDFSGNTIYF. The CDR3 DNA is TGTGCCAGCACAAGAGCAGGGGACTTCTCTGGAAACACCATATATTTT.

This chain joins TRBV6-2 or TRBV6-3 and TRBJ1-1; no clear D. The V end was cut by 8 bases, the J end by 5 bases, with 15 bases between. The germline CDR1 and CDR2 sequences are MNHEY and SVGEGT. This CDR3 is built from 13 residues. CDR3 nucleotides: TGTGCCAGCCGATATGGGTTAGGAACTGAAGCTTTCTTT. Its protein is CASRYGLGTEAFF.

This clonotype was found a few times. The chain recombines TRBV6-5 with TRBJ1-2; TRBD1 aligns across 10 bases. Germline CDR1 reads MNHEY; CDR2 reads SVGAGI. V dropped 0 bases and J dropped 5; count of bases not matched to a gene: 6. This CDR3 contains 16 residues. CDR3 nucleotide sequence: TGTGCCAGCAGTTACTCGTCTGGGACAGGGGTGTATGGCTACACCTTC. This encodes CASSYSSGTGVYGYTF.

The chain uses TRBV5-1 and TRBJ2-2, with 7 positions matching TRBD2. Per germline, CDR1 SGHRS and CDR2 YFSETQ. Unmatched junction bases numbered 7, after V lost 0 bases and J lost 5 bases. The CDR3 has 16 residues. The CDR3 bases are TGCGCCAGCAGCTTGGATGCGGGAGTTGGTACCGGGGAGCTGTTTTTT. Its translation is CASSLDAGVGTGELFF.

CDR3: CASSFDPGPYEQYF. DNA of the CDR3: TGTGCCAGCAGCTTCGACCCAGGACCCTACGAGCAGTACTTC. The J gene is TRBJ2-7, the V gene TRBV7-2; no reliable D call. This CDR3 has 14 amino acids. Germline CDR1 SGHTA, CDR2 FQGNSA. V dropped 3 bases and J dropped 2 bases, with 11 bases sitting between them.

This clonotype was seen a handful of times. The V call is TRBV5-5, the J call TRBJ2-3, with 12 bases fitting TRBD2. The CDR3 length is 18 residues. Unmatched junction bases numbered 9, after V lost 0 bases and J lost 4 bases. CDR1 and CDR2 (germline): SGHKS, YYEKEE (reference sequence). CDR3 amino acids: CASSLEERTSGVADTQYF. In nucleotides, the CDR3 is TGTGCCAGCAGCTTGGAGGAAAGGACTAGCGGGGTCGCAGATACGCAGTATTTT.

The chain recombines TRBV20-1 with TRBJ2-3; D gene uncertain. With 6 bases removed from V and 3 bases from J, the gap between germline ends came to 10 bases. From germline, CDR1 is DFQATT and CDR2 SNEGSKA (reference sequence). The CDR3 length is 12 residues. The CDR3 DNA reads TGCAGTGCAAAGATCACGACAGATACGCAGTATTTT. It encodes CSAKITTDTQYF.

This clonotype appeared a few times. CDR3 residues: CASAVGGNADTQYF. CDR3 in DNA: TGTGCCAGCGCGGTAGGCGGGAACGCAGATACGCAGTATTTT. The chain couples TRBV11-3 to TRBJ2-3, with a weak D call TRBD2 (6 bases). The CDR3 sequence is 14 residues long. The germline V gene encodes CDR1 SGHNT and CDR2 YENEEA. Between the trimmed V and J ends, which lost 8 bases and 4 bases, there was a span of 16 bases.

This clonotype was counted only a few times. The chain links TRBV5-5 to TRBJ2-1; D gene uncertain. Trimming took 7 bases from V and 3 from J, leaving 11 bases between them. This CDR3 is 13 amino acids long. Germline CDR1 and CDR2: SGHKS and YYEKEE (reference sequence). In nucleotides, the CDR3 is TGTGCCAGCCACCAGGACGTCTACAATGAGCAGTTCTTC. Translation gives CASHQDVYNEQFF.

The chain uses TRBV7-2 and TRBJ2-5; 10 positions match TRBD2. Germline CDR1 reads SGHTA; CDR2 reads FQGNSA. The CDR3 is made up of 15 amino acids. With 5 bases clipped from V and 1 base from J, the junction kept 4 bases outside the gene matches. CDR3 coding DNA: TGTGCCAGCAGCATTAGCGGGGGGAGCCAAGAGACCCAGTACTTC. This codes for CASSISGGSQETQYF.

The table lists this clonotype with a few counts. The chain links TRBV2 to TRBJ2-5, with TRBD1 as a possible D gene (5 bases). With 0 bases removed from V and 5 bases from J, the gap between germline ends came to 13 bases. Looked up from germline, CDR1 is SNHLY and CDR2 is FYNNEI. This CDR3 is built from 15 residues. The CDR3 DNA reads as TGTGCCAGCAGTGAAGCCGGACAAGAAAGGGAGACCCAGTACTTC. Translating it yields CASSEAGQERETQYF.

The CDR3 bases are TGTGCCAGCAGTCCCCAGACAGGGACTAACCAGCCCCAGCATTTT. Encoded protein: CASSPQTGTNQPQHF. This sequence joins TRBV6-1 and TRBJ1-5; the match to TRBD1 covers 7 bases. There are 15 residues in the CDR3. Per the germline V gene, CDR1 is MNHNS and CDR2 is SASEGT. The V segment lost 5 bases and the J segment 7 bases; nucleotides outside the gene matches: 11.

This clonotype was detected many times. The chain joins TRBV29-1 to TRBJ2-2; the D is unclear. There are 13 residues in the CDR3. Germline CDR1 SQVTM, CDR2 ANQGSEA. V was trimmed by 0 bases and J by 6 bases, leaving 8 bases between them. CDR3 in DNA: TGCAGCGTTGAAGAAGGTGGTCCCGGGGAGCTGTTTTTT. Residues: CSVEEGGPGELFF.

This chain connects TRBV6-5 to TRBJ1-1, with D unresolved. The ends were cut back, 0 bases at V and 0 bases at J, with 11 bases in the middle. Germline CDR1 is MNHEY and CDR2 is SVGAGI. The CDR3 sequence is 16 residues long. The CDR3 nucleotides are TGTGCCAGCAGTTACTCAAATCCAGAAATGAACACTGAAGCTTTCTTT. Translating gives CASSYSNPEMNTEAFF.